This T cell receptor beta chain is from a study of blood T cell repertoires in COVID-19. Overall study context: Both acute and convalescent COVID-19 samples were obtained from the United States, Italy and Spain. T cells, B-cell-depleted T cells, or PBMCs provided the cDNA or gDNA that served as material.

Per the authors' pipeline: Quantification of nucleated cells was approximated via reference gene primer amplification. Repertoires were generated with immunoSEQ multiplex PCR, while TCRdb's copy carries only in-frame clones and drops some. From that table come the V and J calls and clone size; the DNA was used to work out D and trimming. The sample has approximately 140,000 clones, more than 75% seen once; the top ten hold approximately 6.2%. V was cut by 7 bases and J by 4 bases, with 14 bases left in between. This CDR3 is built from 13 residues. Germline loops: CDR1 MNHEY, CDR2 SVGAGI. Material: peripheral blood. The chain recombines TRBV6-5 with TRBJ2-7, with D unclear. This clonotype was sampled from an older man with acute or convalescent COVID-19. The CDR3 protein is CASMVLVGYEQYF. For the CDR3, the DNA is TGTGCCAGCATGGTGCTAGTGGGTTACGAGCAGTACTTC.